These T cell receptor beta chains were read from a single sample in a study of neurological immune-mediated disorders. TCRdb passed the 5' RACE reads through MiXCR, listing each CDR3 protein once. The sample has about 50,000 distinct CDR3 sequences; 16% are singletons. Material for sequencing was PBMCs. All receptors come from a man aged 55 to 70 in good health. The CDR3 runs from the conserved cysteine through the conserved F or W. A D gene is named only where the DNA matches it firmly. Only part of the rows carry a size: once, few, many, or a class if the clone is expanded.

CDR3: CASSFGTGELFF
DNA: TGTGCCAGCAGTTTTGGCACCGGGGAGCTGTTTTTT
V: TRBV6-5
D: NA
size: many
J: TRBJ2-2

CDR3: CASSLTGARAFF
DNA: TGTGCCAGCAGTCTTACAGGGGCTCGAGCTTTCTTT
V: TRBV12-3/TRBV12-4
D: TRBD1
size: many
J: TRBJ1-1

CDR3: CASSQGPQSGYEQYF
DNA: TGCGCCAGCAGCCAAGGACCTCAATCAGGGTACGAGCAGTACTTC
V: TRBV4-3
D: NA
size: few
J: TRBJ2-7

CDR3: CATSDLAKGQETQYF
DNA: TGTGCCACCAGTGATTTGGCAAAGGGCCAAGAGACCCAGTACTTC
V: TRBV24-1
D: NA
size: NA
J: TRBJ2-5

CDR3: CSARDGLFDEQYF
DNA: TGCAGTGCTAGAGACGGACTGTTCGACGAGCAGTACTTC
V: TRBV20-1
D: NA
size: many
J: TRBJ2-7

CDR3: CANSHDSFVGPEAFF
DNA: TGTGCCAACAGCCATGATAGCTTTGTGGGCCCTGAAGCTTTCTTT
V: TRBV14
D: NA
size: NA
J: TRBJ1-1

CDR3: CASRFSGTAGNTIYF
DNA: TGTGCCAGCAGATTCTCCGGGACAGCTGGAAACACCATATATTTT
V: TRBV28
D: TRBD1
size: many
J: TRBJ1-3

CDR3: CASSEEKNQNSNQPQHF
DNA: TGTGCCAGCAGTGAGGAAAAGAATCAAAATAGCAATCAGCCCCAGCATTTT
V: TRBV12-3/TRBV12-4
D: NA
size: NA
J: TRBJ1-5

CDR3: CASRQIGQDEQYF
DNA: TGTGCCAGCAGACAGATTGGACAGGACGAGCAGTACTTC
V: TRBV27
D: TRBD1
size: many
J: TRBJ2-7

CDR3: CASSLDVGNAYNEQFF
DNA: TGCGCCAGCAGCTTGGATGTGGGGAACGCCTACAATGAGCAGTTCTTC
V: TRBV5-1
D: NA
size: medium-sized
J: TRBJ2-1

CDR3: CASSLTGQGNQPQHF
DNA: TGCGCCAGCAGCTTAACGGGACAGGGAAATCAGCCCCAGCATTTT
V: TRBV5-1
D: TRBD1
size: many
J: TRBJ1-5

CDR3: CASSFTDTGTDTQYF
DNA: TGTGCCAGCAGTTTTACGGACACTGGCACAGATACGCAGTATTTT
V: TRBV12-3/TRBV12-4
D: NA
size: many
J: TRBJ2-3

CDR3: CASIRSYEQYF
DNA: TGTGCCAGCATCCGTTCCTACGAGCAGTACTTC
V: TRBV27
D: NA
size: many
J: TRBJ2-7

CDR3: CAWSVRASGNNEQFF
DNA: TGTGCCTGGAGTGTTAGGGCTAGCGGAAACAATGAGCAGTTCTTC
V: TRBV30
D: TRBD2
size: many
J: TRBJ2-1

CDR3: CASSLGTGTSPLHF
DNA: TGTGCCAGCAGCCTCGGGACAGGGACGTCACCCCTCCACTTT
V: TRBV12-3/TRBV12-4
D: TRBD1
size: many
J: TRBJ1-6

CDR3: CASSFGVSYEQYF
DNA: TGTGCCAGCAGCTTTGGCGTCTCCTACGAGCAGTACTTC
V: TRBV7-2
D: NA
size: many
J: TRBJ2-7

CDR3: CASGTRASSGANVLTF
DNA: TGCGCCAGCGGGACTAGGGCTAGCTCTGGGGCCAACGTCCTGACTTTC
V: TRBV5-1
D: TRBD2
size: many
J: TRBJ2-6

CDR3: CASAGGLARGNEQFF
DNA: TGTGCCAGCGCCGGAGGACTAGCGAGGGGGAATGAGCAGTTCTTC
V: TRBV18
D: TRBD2
size: many
J: TRBJ2-1

CDR3: CAISDGVAGGPSANEQFF
DNA: TGTGCCATCAGTGACGGCGTAGCGGGAGGGCCTTCGGCCAATGAGCAGTTCTTC
V: TRBV10-3
D: TRBD2
size: once
J: TRBJ2-1

CDR3: CASSLGRESQETQYF
DNA: TGTGCCAGCAGTTTGGGGAGGGAGTCCCAAGAGACCCAGTACTTC
V: TRBV7-9
D: TRBD2
size: NA
J: TRBJ2-5

CDR3: CASSLEGAKYEQYF
DNA: TGTGCCAGCAGTTTAGAAGGGGCGAAATACGAGCAGTACTTC
V: TRBV6-2/TRBV6-3
D: NA
size: NA
J: TRBJ2-7

CDR3: CSAQSALAGGTWRTDTQYF
DNA: TGCAGTGCCCAATCGGCGCTAGCGGGAGGGACGTGGAGGACAGATACGCAGTATTTT
V: TRBV20-1
D: TRBD2
size: many
J: TRBJ2-3

CDR3: CSARDPGQCADTGELFF
DNA: TGCAGTGCTAGAGATCCGGGACAGTGTGCGGACACCGGGGAGCTGTTTTTT
V: TRBV20-1
D: TRBD1
size: NA
J: TRBJ2-2